What follows are 20 T cell receptor beta chains derived from one specimen sequenced in a study of T cell repertoires in cytomegalovirus infection. TCRdb passed the reads through MiXCR, listing each CDR3 protein once. The sample holds fewer than 350,000 distinct CDR3 sequences, 9% to 9.5% seen once. The sequencing sample was made of PBMCs. Source of these receptors: a human donor in good health (CMV status not recorded). Some clones in this sample may be carry-over from other donors' samples.

This clonotype was counted a few times. J is TRBJ2-1 and V is TRBV28; 14 bases agree with TRBD2. The V segment lost 4 bases and the J segment 9 bases; nucleotides outside the gene matches: 14. The CDR3 runs to 18 residues. Germline loops: CDR1 MDHEN, CDR2 SYDVKM. The DNA for the CDR3 is TGTGCCAGCAGTTCCGGGACTAGCGGGAGCATTGCGAGGGGTGAGCAGTTCTTC. Translating gives CASSSGTSGSIARGEQFF. The full variable domain, rest sourced from reference TRBV28 and TRBJ2-1, is DVKVTQSSRYLVKRTGEKVFLECVQDMDHENMFWYRQDPGLGLRLIYFSYDVKMKEKGDIPEGYSVSREKKERFSLILESASTNQTSMYLCASSSGTSGSIARGEQFFGPGTRLTVL.

CDR3 amino acids: CASSYSRDRRGTEAFF. For the CDR3, the DNA is TGTGCCAGCAGTTACTCTCGAGACAGGCGCGGGACTGAAGCTTTCTTT. The V call is TRBV6-6, the J call TRBJ1-1, with D possibly TRBD1 on 6 matching bases. CDR1 and CDR2 from the germline V gene are MNHNY and SVGAGI (reference sequence). The V and J ends lost 0 bases and 5 bases respectively, with 16 bases between them. This CDR3 region has 16 residues.

This clonotype was picked up a small number of times. The CDR3 loop is CASSSLRLGGGFGANVLTF. The DNA of the CDR3 is TGTGCCAGCAGTTCCCTGCGGTTGGGTGGGGGGTTCGGGGCCAACGTCCTGACTTTC. V and J are TRBV6-5 and TRBJ2-6; tentatively, D is TRBD2 (6 bases). Trimming removed 4 bases at V and 4 bases at J, with 23 bases between. The CDR3 covers 19 residues. Looked up from germline, CDR1 is MNHEY and CDR2 is SVGAGI.

The gene calls are TRBV7-6 and TRBJ1-1, with 8 bases that match TRBD1. V trimming: 5 bases; J trimming: 3 bases; junction bases outside the gene matches: 8. CDR1 and CDR2 from the germline V gene are SGHVS and FNYEAQ. This CDR3 is built from 15 residues. The CDR3 DNA reads TGTGCCAGCAGCCCGCGGACAGGGAGAGACACTGAAGCTTTCTTT. Translation: CASSPRTGRDTEAFF.

This clonotype occurred many times. The chain combines TRBV28 with TRBJ1-5; D perhaps matches TRBD1 (5 bases). Trimming shortened V by 5 bases and J by 6 bases, and 17 bases separated the two germline ends. The CDR3 sequence is 15 residues long. The germline V gene encodes CDR1 MDHEN and CDR2 SYDVKM. The CDR3 region is CASSPQDGTGQPQHF. CDR3 nucleotide sequence: TGTGCCAGCAGTCCCCAGGACGGGACCGGTCAGCCCCAGCATTTT.

The chain uses TRBV18 and TRBJ1-2; D gene uncertain. The CDR3 spans 14 residues. V lost 2 bases, J lost 1 base, and 8 bases lay in between. Germline V gene lookup returns CDR1 KGHSH and CDR2 LQKENI. CDR3 DNA sequence: TGTGCCAGCTCACCAGGAATTCATAACTATGGCTACACCTTC. Amino acids: CASSPGIHNYGYTF.

The CDR3 protein is CASSLASGIGYTF. The CDR3 coding sequence is TGTGCCAGCAGCTTAGCATCGGGGATTGGCTACACCTTC. The V gene is TRBV7-6, the J gene TRBJ1-2; no definite D call. Germline V gene lookup returns CDR1 SGHVS and CDR2 FNYEAQ. V lost 0 bases, J lost 7 bases, and 9 bases lay in between. The CDR3 contains 13 residues.

V and J are TRBV19 and TRBJ1-1; TRBD1 is a possible D gene (5 bases). Germline V gene lookup returns CDR1 LNHDA and CDR2 SQIVND (reference sequence). V was clipped by 3 bases and J by 2 bases, with 13 bases between them. The CDR3 loop spans 15 amino acids. The CDR3 nucleotides read TGTGCCAGTAGTATCGCTGGGGCCCGAAACACTGAAGCTTTCTTT. Protein: CASSIAGARNTEAFF. The complete variable domain, with remaining parts taken from reference TRBV19 and TRBJ1-1, reads DGGITQSPKYLFRKEGQNVTLSCEQNLNHDAMYWYRQDPGQGLRLIYYSQIVNDFQKGDIAEGYSVSREKKESFPLTVTSAQKNPTAFYLCASSIAGARNTEAFFGQGTRLTVV.

The chain has TRBV6-2 or TRBV6-3 and TRBJ2-7, with 7 bases aligning to TRBD1. V shed 7 bases, J shed 4 bases, and the junction held 10 bases outside the gene matches. The CDR3 contains 14 residues. Germline V lookup: CDR1 MNHEY, CDR2 SVGEGT. In DNA, the CDR3 is TGTGCCAGCACTTTACGGGGACAGTATTACGAGCAGTACTTC. It codes for CASTLRGQYYEQYF.

This clonotype turned up a few times. The chain joins TRBV12-3 or TRBV12-4 to TRBJ1-1; D gene unclear. The CDR3 totals 12 residues. Trimming pared 6 bases from V and 6 bases from J, leaving 11 bases between. The CDR3 nucleotides read TGTGCCAGCAGCCAAGACATGGCTGAAGCTTTCTTT. Residues: CASSQDMAEAFF.

This clonotype appeared many times. This chain connects TRBV6-2 or TRBV6-3 to TRBJ1-2, with D hard to call. The CDR3 spans 11 residues. Between the trimmed V and J ends, which lost 2 bases and 6 bases, there was a span of 4 bases. Looked up from germline, CDR1 is MNHEY and CDR2 is SVGEGT. The CDR3 bases are TGTGCCAGCAGTTACGGGGATGGCTACACCTTC. It codes for CASSYGDGYTF.

The chain recombines TRBV11-2 with TRBJ2-5; D unclear. Germline V gives CDR1 SGHAT, CDR2 FQNNGV. There are 13 residues in the CDR3. V dropped 10 bases and J dropped 3 bases, with 15 bases sitting between them. CDR3 nucleotide sequence: TGTGCCACCCGGCCACCAGGTGAAGAGACCCAGTACTTC. Residues: CATRPPGEETQYF.

The table lists this clonotype with many counts. CDR3 protein: CASSSPGQANSPLHF. CDR3 sequence (DNA): TGTGCCAGCAGCTCTCCGGGACAGGCTAATTCACCCCTCCACTTT. This chain joins TRBV7-2 and TRBJ1-6, with 8 bases matching TRBD1. The length of the CDR3 is 15 residues. Germline V gene data show CDR1 as SGHTA and CDR2 as FQGNSA. V gave up 4 bases and J gave up 6 bases; unmatched junction bases: 5.

By share, this clonotype ranks as medium-sized. CDR3 DNA sequence: TGTGCCAGCAGCTTGGGGGTGGAGAACACTGAAGCTTTCTTT. Amino acids: CASSLGVENTEAFF. V and J are TRBV7-2 and TRBJ1-1, with D perhaps matching TRBD1 (5 bases). Trimming removed 3 bases at V and 1 base at J, with 9 bases between. Germline CDR1 SGHTA, CDR2 FQGNSA. The CDR3 is 14 residues long.

The V call is TRBV5-1, the J call TRBJ2-3, with 13 nucleotides matching TRBD2. The germline V gene has CDR1 SGHRS and CDR2 YFSETQ. Trimming at V came to 2 bases and at J to 11 bases, leaving 5 bases not matched to a gene. This CDR3 region has 14 residues. CDR3 residues: CASSLGTSGEKQYF. DNA of the CDR3: TGCGCCAGCAGCTTAGGGACTAGCGGGGAGAAGCAGTATTTT.

This clonotype was observed at least ten times. This rearrangement joins TRBV25-1 to TRBJ2-7; D gene uncertain. Per the germline V gene, CDR1 is MGHDK and CDR2 is SYGVNS. CDR3 size: 13 residues. V lost 1 base to trimming and J lost 5 bases, with 9 bases between them. The CDR3 DNA is TGTGCCAGCAGTGAATGGTCACGCAACGAGCAGTACTTC. The encoded protein is CASSEWSRNEQYF.

This clonotype has just a few counts. The V and J genes are TRBV12-3 or TRBV12-4 and TRBJ2-7, with TRBD2 matching over 11 bases. The J segment lost 3 bases and the V segment lost 2 bases, leaving 6 bases of the junction unmatched. The CDR3 spans 16 residues. The CDR3 bases are TGTGCCAGCAGTTTATCTAGCGGGGGGCCTGACTACGAGCAGTACTTC. It translates to CASSLSSGGPDYEQYF.

The V and J genes are TRBV7-8 and TRBJ1-1; D possibly corresponds to TRBD1 (5 bases). The V end was cut by 5 bases, the J end by 7 bases, with 23 bases between. CDR3 size: 16 residues. Per germline, CDR1 SGHVS and CDR2 FQNEAQ. The CDR3 is CASSQSPTQASREAFF. The CDR3 DNA reads as TGTGCCAGCAGCCAGAGCCCGACACAGGCTTCGCGTGAAGCTTTCTTT.

The chain carries TRBV4-3 and TRBJ1-2; no clear D. With 0 bases removed from V and 7 bases from J, the gap between germline ends came to 12 bases. The CDR3 covers 14 residues. The V gene's germline CDR1 is LGHNA and CDR2 YSLEER. The CDR3 DNA reads as TGCGCCAGCAGCCAAGATCCCAAGAGGGCTGGCTACACCTTC. Translation: CASSQDPKRAGYTF.

This clonotype has just a few counts. The CDR3 is CASRLPGQGSNEQFF. The CDR3 bases are TGTGCCAGCAGATTACCGGGACAGGGGTCAAATGAGCAGTTCTTC. This chain links TRBV2 with TRBJ2-1; the match to TRBD1 covers 10 bases. Trimming cost V 6 bases and J 7 bases; bases outside gene matches: 9. This CDR3 is built from 15 residues. CDR1 and CDR2 (germline): SNHLY, FYNNEI.